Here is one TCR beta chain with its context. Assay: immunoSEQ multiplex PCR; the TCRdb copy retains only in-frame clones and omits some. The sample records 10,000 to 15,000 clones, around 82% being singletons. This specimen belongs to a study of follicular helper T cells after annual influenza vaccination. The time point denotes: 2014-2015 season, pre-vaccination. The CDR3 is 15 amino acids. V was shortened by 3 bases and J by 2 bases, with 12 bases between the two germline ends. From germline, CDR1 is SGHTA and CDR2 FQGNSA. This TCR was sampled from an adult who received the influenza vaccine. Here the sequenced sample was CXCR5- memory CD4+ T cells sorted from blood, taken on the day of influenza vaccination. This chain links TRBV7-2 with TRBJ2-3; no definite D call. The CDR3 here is CASSFGPNPTDTQYF. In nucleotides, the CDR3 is TGTGCCAGCAGCTTCGGGCCAAACCCCACAGATACGCAGTATTTT. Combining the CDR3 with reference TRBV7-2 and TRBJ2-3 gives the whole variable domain GAGVSQSPSNKVTEKGKDVELRCDPISGHTALYWYRQSLGQGLEFLIYFQGNSAPDKSGLPSDRFSAERTGGSVSTLTIQRTQQEDSAVYLCASSFGPNPTDTQYFGPGTRLTVL.